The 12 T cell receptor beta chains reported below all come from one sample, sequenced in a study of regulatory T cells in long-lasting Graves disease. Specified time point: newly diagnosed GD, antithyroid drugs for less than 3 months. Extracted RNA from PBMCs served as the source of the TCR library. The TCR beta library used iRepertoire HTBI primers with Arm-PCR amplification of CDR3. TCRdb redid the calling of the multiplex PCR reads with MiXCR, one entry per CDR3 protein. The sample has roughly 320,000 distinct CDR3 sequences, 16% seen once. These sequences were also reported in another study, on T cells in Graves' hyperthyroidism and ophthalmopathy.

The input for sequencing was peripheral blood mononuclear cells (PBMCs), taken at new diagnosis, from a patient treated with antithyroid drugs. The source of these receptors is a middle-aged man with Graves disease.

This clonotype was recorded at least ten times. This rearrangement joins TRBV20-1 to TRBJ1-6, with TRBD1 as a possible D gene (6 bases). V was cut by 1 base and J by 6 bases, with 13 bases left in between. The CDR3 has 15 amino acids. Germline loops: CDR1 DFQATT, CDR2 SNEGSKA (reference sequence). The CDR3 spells CSARVVGASNSPLHF. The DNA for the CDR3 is TGCAGTGCTAGAGTAGTGGGGGCCTCTAATTCACCCCTCCACTTT.

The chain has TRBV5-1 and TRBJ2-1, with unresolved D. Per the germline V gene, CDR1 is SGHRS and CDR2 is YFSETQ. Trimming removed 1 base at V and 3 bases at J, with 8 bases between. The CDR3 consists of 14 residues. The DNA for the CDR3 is TGCGCCAGCAGCTTGAGACGGATCTACAATGAGCAGTTCTTC. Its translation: CASSLRRIYNEQFF.

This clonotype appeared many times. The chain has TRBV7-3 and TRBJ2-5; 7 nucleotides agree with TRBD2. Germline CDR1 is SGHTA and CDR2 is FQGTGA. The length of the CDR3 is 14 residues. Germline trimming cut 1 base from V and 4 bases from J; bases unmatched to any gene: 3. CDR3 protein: CASSLNAGVETQYF. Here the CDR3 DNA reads TGTGCCAGCAGCTTAAACGCGGGGGTAGAGACCCAGTACTTC.

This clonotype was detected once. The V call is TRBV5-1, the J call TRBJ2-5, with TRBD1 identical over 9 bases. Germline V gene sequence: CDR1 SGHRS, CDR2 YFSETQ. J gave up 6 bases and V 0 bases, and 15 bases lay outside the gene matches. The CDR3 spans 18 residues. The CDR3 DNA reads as TGCGCCAGCAGCTTGGCCAAACCTGGGACAGGGCCTGGGAAGACCCAGTACTTC. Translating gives CASSLAKPGTGPGKTQYF.

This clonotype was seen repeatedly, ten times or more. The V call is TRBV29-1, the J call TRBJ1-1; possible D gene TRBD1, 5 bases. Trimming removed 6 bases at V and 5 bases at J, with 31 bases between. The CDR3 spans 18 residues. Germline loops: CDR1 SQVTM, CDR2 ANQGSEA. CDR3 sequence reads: CSVPSWEVQANGKTEAFF. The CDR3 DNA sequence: TGCAGCGTCCCCAGCTGGGAAGTACAGGCCAATGGTAAGACTGAAGCTTTCTTT.

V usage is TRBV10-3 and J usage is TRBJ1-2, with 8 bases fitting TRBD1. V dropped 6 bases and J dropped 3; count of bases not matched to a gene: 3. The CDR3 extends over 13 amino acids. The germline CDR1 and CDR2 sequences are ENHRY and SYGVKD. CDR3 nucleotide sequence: TGTGCCATCAGCCCGGGACAGGACTATGGCTACACCTTC. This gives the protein CAISPGQDYGYTF.

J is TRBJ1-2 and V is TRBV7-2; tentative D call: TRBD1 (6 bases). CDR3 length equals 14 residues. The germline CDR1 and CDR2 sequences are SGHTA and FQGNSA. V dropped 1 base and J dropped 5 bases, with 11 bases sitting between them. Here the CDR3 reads CASSLDRDVYGYTF. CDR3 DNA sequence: TGTGCCAGCAGCTTAGACAGGGACGTATATGGCTACACCTTC.

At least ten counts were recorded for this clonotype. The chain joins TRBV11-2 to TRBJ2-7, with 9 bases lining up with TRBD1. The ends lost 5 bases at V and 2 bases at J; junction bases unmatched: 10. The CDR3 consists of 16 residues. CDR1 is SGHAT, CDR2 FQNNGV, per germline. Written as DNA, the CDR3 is TGTGCCAGCAGCCTCTCTCCCGGGACAGGGACCTACGAGCAGTACTTC. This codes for CASSLSPGTGTYEQYF.

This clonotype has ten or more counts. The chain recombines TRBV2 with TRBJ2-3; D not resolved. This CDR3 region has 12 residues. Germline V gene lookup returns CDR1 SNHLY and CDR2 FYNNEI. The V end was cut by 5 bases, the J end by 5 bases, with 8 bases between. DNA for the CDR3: TGTGCCAGCAGTATAGGTAGAGATACGCAGTATTTT. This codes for CASSIGRDTQYF.

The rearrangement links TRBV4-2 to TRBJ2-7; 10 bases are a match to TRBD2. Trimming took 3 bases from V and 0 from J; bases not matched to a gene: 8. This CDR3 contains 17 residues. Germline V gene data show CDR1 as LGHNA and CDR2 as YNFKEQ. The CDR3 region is CASSHLAGGQSSYEQYF. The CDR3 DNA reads TGTGCCAGCAGCCATTTAGCGGGGGGCCAGAGCTCCTACGAGCAGTACTTC.

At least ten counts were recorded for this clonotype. The CDR3 protein is CASSVINTGELFF. CDR3 nucleotides: TGTGCCAGCAGCGTAATCAACACCGGGGAGCTGTTTTTT. This sequence joins TRBV9 and TRBJ2-2; unclear D gene. The CDR3 runs to 13 residues. The germline CDR1 and CDR2 sequences are SGDLS and YYNGEE. V was pared by 1 base and J by 2 bases, with 3 bases between.

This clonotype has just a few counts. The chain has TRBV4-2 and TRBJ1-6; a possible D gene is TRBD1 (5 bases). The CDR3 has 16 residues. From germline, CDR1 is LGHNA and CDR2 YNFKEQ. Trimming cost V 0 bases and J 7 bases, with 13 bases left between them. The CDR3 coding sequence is TGTGCCAGCAGCCAAGATGGACAAACGGGAAATTCACCCCTCCACTTT. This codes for CASSQDGQTGNSPLHF.